These 17 T cell receptor beta chains share one sample of origin, sequenced in a study of OX40 agonist ivuxolimab in advanced cancers. Method: immunoSEQ multiplex PCR; TCRdb's copy keeps in-frame clones and lacks some. The data hold 79,000 or so clones, with more than 80% observed a single time. This material consisted of CD4+ or CD8+ T cells sorted from blood, taken in a trial of the OX40 agonist ivuxolimab. Every receptor here comes from an adult with an advanced solid tumor such as melanoma, head and neck, liver or kidney cancer.

V gene TRBV21-1 combines with J gene TRBJ2-1; TRBD2 is the table's D call and was not checked against the DNA. TRBV21-1 is tagged as a pseudogene. This CDR3 region has 13 residues. The CDR3 protein is CALGRPVSGGQFF. The CDR3 nucleotides read TGTGCCTTGGGGAGGCCGGTTTCGGGGGGGCAGTTCTTC.

This chain uses TRBV9 with TRBJ1-1; no reliable D call. Germline V lookup: CDR1 SGDLS, CDR2 YYNGEE. The CDR3 spans 14 residues. The ends were cut back, 0 bases at V and 1 base at J, with 7 bases in the middle. The CDR3 region is CASSVVASNTEAFF. Here the CDR3 DNA reads TGTGCCAGCAGCGTAGTCGCATCGAACACTGAAGCTTTCTTT. Filled out from reference TRBV9 and TRBJ1-1, the complete variable domain reads DSGVTQTPKHLITATGQRVTLRCSPRSGDLSVYWYQQSLDQGLQFLIQYYNGEERAKGNILERFSAQQFPDLHSELNLSSLELGDSALYFCASSVVASNTEAFFGQGTRLTVV.

The chain is built from TRBV29-1 and TRBJ2-2; TRBD2 agrees at 7 bases. CDR3 length: 14 amino acids. Looked up from germline, CDR1 is SQVTM and CDR2 is ANQGSEA. V trimming: 4 bases; J trimming: 3 bases; junction bases outside the gene matches: 5. CDR3 bases: TGCAGCGTTGCAGCGGGGAGCCACACCGGGGAGCTGTTTTTT. This codes for CSVAAGSHTGELFF.

V usage is TRBV6-1 and J usage is TRBJ2-1; D might be TRBD1 (5 bases). Trimming stripped 4 bases from V and 6 bases from J, with 10 bases between. Germline values: CDR1 MNHNS, CDR2 SASEGT. The CDR3 length is 13 residues. The CDR3 DNA reads TGTGCCAGCAGTGTGAGCAGGGTCAATGAGCAGTTCTTC. Translated: CASSVSRVNEQFF.

This chain uses TRBV7-2 with TRBJ1-5; D not resolved. This CDR3 is 14 amino acids long. V lost 5 bases to trimming and J lost 5 bases, with 13 bases between them. Germline loops: CDR1 SGHTA, CDR2 FQGNSA. CDR3 DNA sequence: TGTGCCAGCAGCACTCAGGTTTTGTATCAGCCCCAGCATTTT. As protein: CASSTQVLYQPQHF.

V usage is TRBV30 and J usage is TRBJ1-1; unclear D gene. CDR3 length: 13 amino acids. CDR1 and CDR2 (germline): GTSNPN, SVGIG (reference sequence). Trimming left V 3 bases short and J 7 bases short, with 15 bases between. The CDR3 sequence is CAWSLPPANEAFF. The CDR3 DNA reads as TGTGCCTGGAGCCTACCTCCAGCGAATGAAGCTTTCTTT.

The V gene is TRBV9, the J gene TRBJ2-3; D ambiguous. The V and J ends lost 0 bases and 0 bases respectively, with 8 bases between them. CDR1 is SGDLS, CDR2 YYNGEE, per germline. This CDR3 has 15 amino acids. In DNA form, the CDR3 reads TGTGCCAGCAGCGTAGCAGGATATAGCACAGATACGCAGTATTTT. This sequence encodes CASSVAGYSTDTQYF.

The chain links TRBV6-5 to TRBJ2-7; weak D call: TRBD1 (6 bases). The germline CDR1 and CDR2 sequences are MNHEY and SVGAGI. Trimming shortened V by 2 bases and J by 3 bases, and 8 bases separated the two germline ends. The CDR3 length is 13 residues. CDR3 coding DNA: TGTGCCAGCAGTTACACAGGGAACTACGAGCAGTACTTC. Translating it yields CASSYTGNYEQYF.

The chain is built from TRBV6-5 and TRBJ2-7; no reliable D call. This CDR3 is 15 amino acids long. V was pared by 6 bases and J by 6 bases, with 21 bases between. Germline CDR1 and CDR2: MNHEY and SVGAGI. The DNA for the CDR3 is TGTGCCAGCAGAAACGGGCCCTCGGCGCTACGCGAGCAGTACTTC. Amino acids: CASRNGPSALREQYF.

The rearrangement uses TRBV23-1 and TRBJ2-5; 14 nucleotides align to TRBD2. TRBV23-1 is noted as an ORF with a role that remains uncertain. The junction had 9 bases not matched to a gene; V was cut back by 4 bases and J by 5 bases. This CDR3 comprises 17 residues. DNA for the CDR3: TGCGCCAGCAGTCGCCCGGGACTAGCGGGAGTCGGGGAGACCCAGTACTTC. Translated, it gives CASSRPGLAGVGETQYF.

The chain carries TRBV15 and TRBJ1-6; D gene unclear. The CDR3 contains 12 residues. Germline V gene lookup returns CDR1 LNHNV and CDR2 YYDKDF (reference sequence). The V end lost 3 bases, the J end lost 5 bases, and 2 bases lay between the germline ends. The CDR3 nucleotides read TGTGCCACCAGCAGGGATAATTCACCCCTCCACTTT. Its protein is CATSRDNSPLHF.

The V call is TRBV4-3, the J call TRBJ2-7; either TRBD1 or TRBD2 may supply D (5 bases each). V was trimmed by 4 bases and J by 6 bases, leaving 22 bases between them. The CDR3 length is 16 residues. Per germline, CDR1 LGHNA and CDR2 YSLEER. CDR3 loop: CASSPHTRQGGGEQYF. CDR3 DNA: TGCGCCAGCAGCCCACACACCCGGCAGGGTGGGGGCGAGCAGTACTTC.

In its sample, this clone was seen once. The chain carries TRBV2 and TRBJ2-7; tentative D call: TRBD2 (6 bases). This CDR3 spans 12 amino acids. The germline gives CDR1 SNHLY, CDR2 FYNNEI. V lost 8 bases, J lost 5 bases, and 13 bases lay in between. The CDR3 sequence is CASLGGPNEQYF. For the CDR3, the DNA is TGTGCCAGCTTGGGAGGCCCCAACGAGCAGTACTTC.

The V call is TRBV19, the J call TRBJ2-7, with 12 bases lining up with TRBD1. The V gene end was trimmed by 6 bases and the J gene end by 4 bases; junction bases not matched to a gene: 10. The CDR3 has 16 amino acids. The germline V gene has CDR1 LNHDA and CDR2 SQIVND (reference sequence). The CDR3 protein is CASRYSGTGGEYEQYF. CDR3 in DNA: TGTGCCAGTAGATATTCCGGGACAGGGGGCGAATACGAGCAGTACTTC.

The chain joins TRBV29-1 to TRBJ2-2, with 12 positions matching TRBD2. There are 15 residues in the CDR3. V was pared by 6 bases and J by 2 bases, with 4 bases of the junction left unmatched. Germline V lookup: CDR1 SQVTM, CDR2 ANQGSEA. CDR3 DNA: TGCAGCGTCGGACTAGCGGGACTAAACACCGGGGAGCTGTTTTTT. This sequence encodes CSVGLAGLNTGELFF.

The chain carries TRBV11-2 and TRBJ1-1; no clear D gene. The germline gives CDR1 SGHAT, CDR2 FQNNGV. The CDR3 contains 13 residues. V dropped 0 bases and J dropped 5 bases, with 7 bases sitting between them. CDR3 protein: CASSLDSGTEAFF. The CDR3, as DNA: TGTGCCAGCAGCTTAGACTCTGGGACTGAAGCTTTCTTT.

This chain links TRBV5-1 with TRBJ1-5; no clear D. V was shortened by 0 bases and J by 4 bases, with 11 bases between the two germline ends. Germline CDR1 SGHRS, CDR2 YFSETQ. There are 15 residues in the CDR3. In DNA, the CDR3 is TGCGCCAGCAGCTTGGGGTTTTCGCGGAATCAGCCCCAGCATTTT. It translates to CASSLGFSRNQPQHF.